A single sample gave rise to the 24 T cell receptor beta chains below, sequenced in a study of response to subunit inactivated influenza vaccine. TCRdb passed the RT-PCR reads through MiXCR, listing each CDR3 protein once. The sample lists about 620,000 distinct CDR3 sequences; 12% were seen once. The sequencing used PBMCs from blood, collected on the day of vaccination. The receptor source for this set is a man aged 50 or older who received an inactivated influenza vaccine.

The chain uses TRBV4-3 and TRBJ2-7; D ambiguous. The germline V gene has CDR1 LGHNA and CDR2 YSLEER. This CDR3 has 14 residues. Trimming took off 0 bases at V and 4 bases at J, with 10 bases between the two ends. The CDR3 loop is CASSQETGGYEQYF. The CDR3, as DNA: TGCGCCAGCAGCCAAGAAACGGGCGGTTACGAGCAGTACTTC.

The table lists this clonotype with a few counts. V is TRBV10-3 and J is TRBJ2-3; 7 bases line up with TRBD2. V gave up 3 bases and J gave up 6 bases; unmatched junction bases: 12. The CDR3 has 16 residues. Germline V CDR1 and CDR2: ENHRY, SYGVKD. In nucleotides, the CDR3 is TGTGCCATCAGTGATTTGACGAGCGGGGCGGGTGATACGCAGTATTTT. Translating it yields CAISDLTSGAGDTQYF.

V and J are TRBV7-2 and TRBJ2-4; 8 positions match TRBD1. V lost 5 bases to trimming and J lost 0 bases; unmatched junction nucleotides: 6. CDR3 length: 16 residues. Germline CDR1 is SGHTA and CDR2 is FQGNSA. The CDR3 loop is CASSPGTGLAKNIQYF. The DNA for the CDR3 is TGTGCCAGCAGCCCGGGGACAGGACTAGCCAAAAACATTCAGTACTTC.

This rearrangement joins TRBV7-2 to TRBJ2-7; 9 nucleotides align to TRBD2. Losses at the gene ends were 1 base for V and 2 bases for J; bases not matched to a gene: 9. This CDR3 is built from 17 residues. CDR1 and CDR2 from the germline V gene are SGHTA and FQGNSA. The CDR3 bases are TGTGCCAGCAGCTTAGGGCCCTCAGCGGGGGGAACCTACGAGCAGTACTTC. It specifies CASSLGPSAGGTYEQYF.

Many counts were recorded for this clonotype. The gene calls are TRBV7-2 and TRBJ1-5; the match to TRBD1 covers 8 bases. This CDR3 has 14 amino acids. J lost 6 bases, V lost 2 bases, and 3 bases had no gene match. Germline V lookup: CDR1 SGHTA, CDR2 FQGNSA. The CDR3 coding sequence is TGTGCCAGCAGCTTAACAGGGGGGCGTCAGCCCCAGCATTTT. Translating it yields CASSLTGGRQPQHF.

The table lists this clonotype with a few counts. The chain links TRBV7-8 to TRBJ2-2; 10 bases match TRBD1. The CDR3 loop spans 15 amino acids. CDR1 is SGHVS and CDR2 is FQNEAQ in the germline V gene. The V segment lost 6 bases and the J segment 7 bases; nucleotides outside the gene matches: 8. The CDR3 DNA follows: TGTGCCAGCAGTACCGGGACAGGGGTTTTCGGGGAGCTGTTTTTT. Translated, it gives CASSTGTGVFGELFF.

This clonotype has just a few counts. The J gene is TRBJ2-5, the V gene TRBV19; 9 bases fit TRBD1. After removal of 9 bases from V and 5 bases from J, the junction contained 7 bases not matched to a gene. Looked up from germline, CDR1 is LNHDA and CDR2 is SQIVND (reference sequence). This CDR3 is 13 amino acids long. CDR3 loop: CASGTGGYETQYF. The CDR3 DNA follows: TGTGCCAGCGGAACAGGGGGCTACGAGACCCAGTACTTC. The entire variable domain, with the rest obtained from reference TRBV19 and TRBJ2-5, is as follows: DGGITQSPKYLFRKEGQNVTLSCEQNLNHDAMYWYRQDPGQGLRLIYYSQIVNDFQKGDIAEGYSVSREKKESFPLTVTSAQKNPTAFYLCASGTGGYETQYFGPGTRLLVL.

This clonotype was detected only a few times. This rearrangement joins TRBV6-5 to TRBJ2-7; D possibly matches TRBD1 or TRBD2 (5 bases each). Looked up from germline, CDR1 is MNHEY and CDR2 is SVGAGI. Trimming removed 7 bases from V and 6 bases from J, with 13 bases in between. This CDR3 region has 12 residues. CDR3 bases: TGTGCCAGCACGAGTTTTGGGGGCGAGCAGTACTTC. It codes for CASTSFGGEQYF.

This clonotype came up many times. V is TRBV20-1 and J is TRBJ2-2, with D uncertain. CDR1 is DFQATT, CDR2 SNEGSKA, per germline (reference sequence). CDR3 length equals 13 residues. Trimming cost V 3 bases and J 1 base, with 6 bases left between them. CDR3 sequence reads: CSASGLNTGELFF. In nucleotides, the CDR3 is TGCAGTGCTAGCGGGTTGAACACCGGGGAGCTGTTTTTT.

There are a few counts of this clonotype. The CDR3: CASSLGGGVVDTQYF. The CDR3 nucleotides read TGTGCCAGCAGTCTAGGAGGCGGGGTGGTAGATACGCAGTATTTT. This chain joins TRBV6-1 and TRBJ2-3; D is perhaps TRBD2 (6 bases). Trimming took off 5 bases at V and 5 bases at J, with 17 bases between the two ends. Germline assignment: CDR1 MNHNS and CDR2 SASEGT. The CDR3 is 15 amino acids.

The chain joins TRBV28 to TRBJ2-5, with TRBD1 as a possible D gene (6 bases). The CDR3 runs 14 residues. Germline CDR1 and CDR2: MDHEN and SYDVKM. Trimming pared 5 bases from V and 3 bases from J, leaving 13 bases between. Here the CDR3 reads CASSRWGREETQYF. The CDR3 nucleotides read TGTGCCAGCAGTCGGTGGGGGCGCGAAGAGACCCAGTACTTC.

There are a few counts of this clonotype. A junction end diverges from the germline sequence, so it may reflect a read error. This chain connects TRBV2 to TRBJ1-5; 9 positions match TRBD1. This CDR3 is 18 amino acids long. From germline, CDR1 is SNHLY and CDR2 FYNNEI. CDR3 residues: CTSSLGTGRRGSNQPQHF. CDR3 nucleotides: TGTACCAGCAGTTTAGGGACAGGGCGCCGGGGTAGCAATCAGCCCCAGCATTTT.

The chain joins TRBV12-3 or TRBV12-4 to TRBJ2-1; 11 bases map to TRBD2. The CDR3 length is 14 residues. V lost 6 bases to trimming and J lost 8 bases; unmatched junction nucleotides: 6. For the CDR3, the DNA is TGTGCCAGCAGGAGTAGCGGGGGGGCCTATGAGCAGTTCTTC. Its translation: CASRSSGGAYEQFF.

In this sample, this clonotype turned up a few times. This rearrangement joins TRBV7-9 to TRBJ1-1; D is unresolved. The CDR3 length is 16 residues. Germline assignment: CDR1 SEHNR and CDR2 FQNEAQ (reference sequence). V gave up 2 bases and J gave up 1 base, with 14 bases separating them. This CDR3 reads CASSLTSWTPNTEAFF. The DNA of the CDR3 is TGTGCCAGCAGCTTAACCAGTTGGACCCCGAACACTGAAGCTTTCTTT.

CDR3 loop: CASSQDPSGSMGNEQFF. The CDR3 DNA reads as TGCGCCAGCAGCCAAGATCCAAGCGGGAGTATGGGCAATGAGCAGTTCTTC. V and J are TRBV4-3 and TRBJ2-1, with 8 positions matching TRBD2. The CDR3 totals 17 residues. Trimming removed 0 bases from V and 6 bases from J; junction bases left unmatched: 10. Germline V lookup: CDR1 LGHNA, CDR2 YSLEER.

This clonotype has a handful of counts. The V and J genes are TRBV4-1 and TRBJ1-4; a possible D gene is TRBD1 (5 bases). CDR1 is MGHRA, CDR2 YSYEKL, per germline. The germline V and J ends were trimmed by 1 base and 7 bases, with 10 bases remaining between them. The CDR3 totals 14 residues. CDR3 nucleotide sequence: TGCGCCAGCAGCCAAGGCGCGAGGGGTGAAAAACTGTTTTTT. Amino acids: CASSQGARGEKLFF.

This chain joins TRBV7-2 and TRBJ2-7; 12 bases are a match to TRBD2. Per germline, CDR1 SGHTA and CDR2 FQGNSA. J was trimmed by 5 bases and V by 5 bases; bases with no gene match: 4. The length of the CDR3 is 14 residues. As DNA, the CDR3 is TGTGCCAGCAGCCCGGGGACTAGCGGGCACGAGCAGTACTTC. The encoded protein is CASSPGTSGHEQYF. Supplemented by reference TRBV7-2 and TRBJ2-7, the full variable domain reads GAGVSQSPSNKVTEKGKDVELRCDPISGHTALYWYRQSLGQGLEFLIYFQGNSAPDKSGLPSDRFSAERTGGSVSTLTIQRTQQEDSAVYLCASSPGTSGHEQYFGPGTRLTVT.

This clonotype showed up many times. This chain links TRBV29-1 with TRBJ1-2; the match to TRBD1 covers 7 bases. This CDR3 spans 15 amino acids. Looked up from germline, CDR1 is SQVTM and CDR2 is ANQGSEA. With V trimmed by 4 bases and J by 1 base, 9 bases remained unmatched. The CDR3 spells CSVVASRDSNYGYTF. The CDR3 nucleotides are TGCAGCGTTGTTGCATCACGGGACAGTAACTATGGCTACACCTTC.

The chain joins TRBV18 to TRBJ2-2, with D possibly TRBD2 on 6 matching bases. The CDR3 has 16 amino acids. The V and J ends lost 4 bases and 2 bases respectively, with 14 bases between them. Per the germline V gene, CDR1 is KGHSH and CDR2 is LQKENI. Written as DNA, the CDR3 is TGTGCCAGCTCACAAAGGGTAGCGGTAAACACCGGGGAGCTGTTTTTT. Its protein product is CASSQRVAVNTGELFF.

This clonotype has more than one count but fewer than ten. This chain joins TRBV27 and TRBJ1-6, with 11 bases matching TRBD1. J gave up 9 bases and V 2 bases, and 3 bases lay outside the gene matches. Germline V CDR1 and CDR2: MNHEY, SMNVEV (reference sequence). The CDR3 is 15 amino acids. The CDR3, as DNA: TGTGCCAGCAGTTTACTAGGGACAGGGGGTTCACCCCTCCACTTT. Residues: CASSLLGTGGSPLHF.

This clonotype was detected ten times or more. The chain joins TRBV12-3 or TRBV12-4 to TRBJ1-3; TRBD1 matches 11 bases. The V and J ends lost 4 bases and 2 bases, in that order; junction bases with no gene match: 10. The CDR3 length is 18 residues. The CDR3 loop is CASSWTGGRRMAGNTIYF. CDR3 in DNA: TGTGCCAGCAGTTGGACAGGGGGCCGCCGGATGGCTGGAAACACCATATATTTT.

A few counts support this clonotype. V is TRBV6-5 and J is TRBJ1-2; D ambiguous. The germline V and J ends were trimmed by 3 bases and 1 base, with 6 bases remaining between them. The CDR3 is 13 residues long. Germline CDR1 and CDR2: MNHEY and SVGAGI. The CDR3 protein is CASSYNDNYGYTF. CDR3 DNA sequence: TGTGCCAGCAGTTATAACGATAACTATGGCTACACCTTC.

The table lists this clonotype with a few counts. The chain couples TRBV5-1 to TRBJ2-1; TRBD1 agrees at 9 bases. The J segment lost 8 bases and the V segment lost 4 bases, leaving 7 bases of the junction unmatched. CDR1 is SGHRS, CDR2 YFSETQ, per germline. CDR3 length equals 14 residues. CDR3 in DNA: TGCGCCAGCAGCGGGGGGACAGGGTATGATGAGCAGTTCTTC. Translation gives CASSGGTGYDEQFF.

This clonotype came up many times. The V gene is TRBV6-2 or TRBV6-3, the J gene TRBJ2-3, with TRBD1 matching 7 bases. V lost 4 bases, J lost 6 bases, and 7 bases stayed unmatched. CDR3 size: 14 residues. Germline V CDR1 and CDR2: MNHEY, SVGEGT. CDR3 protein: CASSSLTGFDTQYF. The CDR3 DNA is TGTGCCAGCAGTTCGCTGACAGGGTTTGATACGCAGTATTTT.